The 24 T cell receptor beta chains given below trace back to one sample, sequenced in a study of liver allograft versus peripheral blood T cells. Study at large: Intrahepatic T cell receptor repertoires from transplanted livers were compared against repertoires in recipients' peripheral blood.

TCRdb recomputed calls from the reads with MiXCR, one row per CDR3 protein. The sample lists some 7,800 distinct CDR3 sequences; roughly a sixth were seen once. Receptor source: a human patient who had a liver transplant. A share of the T cells may be of graft donor origin.

Relative to its sample, this clonotype is medium-sized. The chain links TRBV6-2 or TRBV6-3 to TRBJ1-5; D unresolved. The germline gives CDR1 MNHEY, CDR2 SVGEGT. V lost 2 bases and J lost 9, with 11 bases in between. The CDR3 sequence is 13 residues long. The CDR3 sequence is CASSYNTHLPQHF. CDR3 in DNA: TGTGCCAGCAGTTACAATACCCATCTGCCCCAGCATTTT.

This clonotype is categorized as medium-sized. The chain is built from TRBV18 and TRBJ1-1; no clear D gene. This CDR3 is 12 amino acids long. Germline-derived CDR1 and CDR2 are KGHSH and LQKENI. With 3 bases removed from V and 10 bases from J, the gap between germline ends came to 12 bases. The CDR3 reads CASSPDGPGAFF. DNA of the CDR3: TGTGCCAGCTCACCCGACGGTCCGGGAGCTTTCTTT.

By sample share, this clonotype is medium-sized. The genes are TRBV19 and TRBJ2-6; TRBD1 aligns across 9 bases. CDR1 LNHDA and CDR2 SQIVND come from the germline V gene (reference sequence). The CDR3 is 20 amino acids. V lost 4 bases and J lost 0; bases outside the gene matches: 13. The CDR3 region is CASSTIAPGQGPSGANVLTF. The CDR3 bases are TGTGCCAGTAGTACCATCGCCCCGGGACAGGGACCCTCTGGGGCCAACGTCCTGACTTTC. The entire variable domain, with the rest obtained from reference TRBV19 and TRBJ2-6, is as follows: DGGITQSPKYLFRKEGQNVTLSCEQNLNHDAMYWYRQDPGQGLRLIYYSQIVNDFQKGDIAEGYSVSREKKESFPLTVTSAQKNPTAFYLCASSTIAPGQGPSGANVLTFGAGSRLTVL.

This clonotype was seen a few times. The chain uses TRBV9 and TRBJ2-1; TRBD2 might be the D (7 bases). V was cut by 4 bases and J by 0 bases, with 14 bases left in between. The CDR3 runs 16 residues. Germline values: CDR1 SGDLS, CDR2 YYNGEE. CDR3 amino acids: CASSPYGGLSYNEQFF. The CDR3 region has the DNA TGTGCCAGCAGCCCGTACGGGGGGCTCTCCTACAATGAGCAGTTCTTC.

This clonotype is medium-sized (0.01 to 0.1%). The chain couples TRBV6-1 to TRBJ1-6; the D gene is possibly TRBD1 (5 bases). V was cut by 5 bases and J by 4 bases, with 21 bases left in between. The CDR3 sequence is 18 residues long. CDR1 is MNHNS, CDR2 SASEGT, per germline. The CDR3 reads CASSYDTGGSGYNSPLHF. CDR3 DNA sequence: TGTGCCAGCAGTTACGACACGGGGGGGAGCGGGTATAATTCACCCCTCCACTTT.

This clonotype is judged medium-sized (0.01 to 0.1%). The rearrangement links TRBV19 to TRBJ1-3; TRBD1 matches at 8 bases. J lost 6 bases, V lost 5 bases, and 6 bases had no gene match. The length of the CDR3 is 14 residues. Germline CDR1 and CDR2: LNHDA and SQIVND (reference sequence). CDR3 coding DNA: TGTGCCAGTAGTCTGCAGACAGGGGCAAACACCATATATTTT. Amino acids: CASSLQTGANTIYF.

The V gene is TRBV7-9, the J gene TRBJ1-2; tentative D call: TRBD1 (5 bases). The CDR3 consists of 14 residues. Trimming stripped 6 bases from V and 4 bases from J, with 15 bases between. Germline V gives CDR1 SEHNR, CDR2 FQNEAQ (reference sequence). CDR3 in amino acids: CASSPGYLFYGYTF. The DNA for the CDR3 is TGTGCCAGCAGTCCAGGGTACCTCTTCTATGGCTACACCTTC.

A remark on this clonotype: This sequence may be a read error, since a much larger clone differs from it by one base. This chain connects TRBV6-5 to TRBJ2-7; D may correspond to TRBD1 or TRBD2 (5 bases each). V lost 9 bases, J lost 7 bases, and 19 bases lay in between. This CDR3 has 13 residues. Germline CDR1 reads MNHEY; CDR2 reads SVGAGI. DNA for the CDR3: TGTGCCAGTCACCGGGACCCGAGGAATGAGCAGTACTTC. Encoded protein: CASHRDPRNEQYF.

In its sample, this clonotype was seen a few times. The CDR3 loop reads CASSQDLGNTIYF. CDR3 bases: TGTGCCAGCAGCCAAGATTTGGGAAACACCATATATTTT. The rearrangement links TRBV3-1 to TRBJ1-3; no reliable D call. Trimming took off 0 bases at V and 4 bases at J, with 4 bases between the two ends. The V gene's germline CDR1 is LGHDT and CDR2 YNNKEL (reference sequence). The CDR3 consists of 13 residues.

Of note for this clonotype: Sequence at one end of the junction differs from germline and may be a read error. The chain joins TRBV19 to TRBJ1-5; TRBD1 is a possible D gene (6 bases). Germline V CDR1 and CDR2: LNHDA, SQIVND (reference sequence). There are 14 residues in the CDR3. The chain's CDR3 is CTSTNLGGAQPQHF. The CDR3 DNA is TGTACCAGTACCAATCTAGGGGGGGCTCAGCCCCAGCATTTT.

In its sample, this clonotype is medium-sized. The chain recombines TRBV6-6 with TRBJ1-5; the D is unclear. V lost 8 bases and J 2 bases, leaving 16 bases between the germline ends. Germline-derived CDR1 and CDR2 are MNHNY and SVGAGI (reference sequence). CDR3 size: 15 residues. The CDR3 spells CASARAFLGNQPQHF. The CDR3 nucleotides read TGTGCCAGCGCACGGGCATTCCTTGGCAATCAGCCCCAGCATTTT.

With respect to this clonotype: A much larger clone lies a single base off, so this may be a read error. The chain employs TRBV12-3 or TRBV12-4 and TRBJ1-5; D not resolved. This CDR3 region has 15 residues. Trimming took off 5 bases at V and 0 bases at J, with 11 bases between the two ends. In nucleotides, the CDR3 is TGTGCCAGCAGTGAAGTCCCTTATAGCAATCAGCCCCAGCATTTT. Protein sequence: CASSEVPYSNQPQHF.

The table lists this clonotype with many counts. V and J are TRBV7-2 and TRBJ1-6, with D perhaps matching TRBD1 (5 bases). The length of the CDR3 is 16 residues. Trimming cost V 5 bases and J 4 bases, with 15 bases left between them. Germline V lookup: CDR1 SGHTA, CDR2 FQGNSA. For the CDR3, the DNA is TGTGCCAGCAGCATACAGGTTCCCCCTTATAATTCACCCCTCCACTTT. This gives the protein CASSIQVPPYNSPLHF.

By proportion, this clonotype is medium-sized. The CDR3 spells CASSGTYNSPLHF. The DNA for the CDR3 is TGTGCCAGCAGTGGGACTTATAATTCACCCCTCCACTTT. The rearrangement links TRBV6-1 to TRBJ1-6, with unresolved D. CDR1 is MNHNS, CDR2 SASEGT, per germline. CDR3 length: 13 amino acids. V lost 4 bases and J 4 bases, leaving 5 bases between the germline ends.

This clonotype ranks as medium-sized. The J gene is TRBJ1-2, the V gene TRBV20-1; D is uncertain. Germline V gives CDR1 DFQATT, CDR2 SNEGSKA (reference sequence). The CDR3 loop spans 15 amino acids. The V gene lost 5 bases and the J gene lost 3 bases, with 19 bases spanning the gap. The CDR3 here is CSAYTLGRNDYGYTF. In DNA, the CDR3 is TGCAGTGCTTACACGCTCGGACGGAATGACTATGGCTACACCTTC.

By proportion, this clonotype is medium-sized. V is TRBV27 and J is TRBJ1-2, with a weak D call TRBD1 (6 bases). Trimming cost V 2 bases and J 2 bases, with 12 bases left between them. Per germline, CDR1 MNHEY and CDR2 SMNVEV (reference sequence). This CDR3 comprises 15 residues. This CDR3 reads CASSLTGLLNYGYTF. In nucleotides, the CDR3 is TGTGCCAGCAGTTTAACAGGGTTGTTGAACTATGGCTACACCTTC.

This clonotype has ten or more counts. This sequence joins TRBV19 and TRBJ2-2, with D unclear. CDR1 LNHDA and CDR2 SQIVND come from the germline V gene (reference sequence). V lost 7 bases and J lost 0, with 9 bases in between. This CDR3 contains 14 residues. The CDR3 DNA is TGTGCCAGTACCTACTTCGCGAACACCGGGGAGCTGTTTTTT. Translated, it gives CASTYFANTGELFF.

The CDR3 spells CATSQGIPYEQYF. The CDR3 DNA reads as TGTGCCACTTCACAGGGAATCCCCTACGAGCAGTACTTC. This sequence joins TRBV19 and TRBJ2-7, with D possibly being TRBD1 (6 bases). The CDR3 covers 13 residues. Germline CDR1 is LNHDA and CDR2 is SQIVND (reference sequence). Trimming left V 10 bases short and J 2 bases short, with 15 bases between. The full variable domain, in which reference TRBV19 and TRBJ2-7 provide the parts outside the CDR3, is DGGITQSPKYLFRKEGQNVTLSCEQNLNHDAMYWYRQDPGQGLRLIYYSQIVNDFQKGDIAEGYSVSREKKESFPLTVTSAQKNPTAFYLCATSQGIPYEQYFGPGTRLTVT.

This clonotype was seen at least ten times. CDR3 nucleotides: TGTGCCAGCTCACCAGGGGGCAACGAGCAGTACTTC. This gives the protein CASSPGGNEQYF. This sequence joins TRBV18 and TRBJ2-7, with D maybe TRBD1 (6 bases). This CDR3 region has 12 residues. Between the trimmed V and J ends, which lost 2 bases and 5 bases, there was a span of 7 bases. The V gene's germline CDR1 is KGHSH and CDR2 LQKENI. The variable domain in full, with the rest retrieved from reference TRBV18 and TRBJ2-7, is NAGVMQNPRHLVRRRGQEARLRCSPMKGHSHVYWYRQLPEEGLKFMVYLQKENIIDESGMPKERFSAEFPKEGPSILRIQQVVRGDSAAYFCASSPGGNEQYFGPGTRLTVT.

J is TRBJ1-4 and V is TRBV12-3 or TRBV12-4, with 9 nucleotides matching TRBD1. Unmatched junction bases numbered 7, after V lost 6 bases and J lost 2 bases. The CDR3 is 16 amino acids. CDR3: CASSKQGAGTNEKLFF. CDR3 DNA sequence: TGTGCCAGCAGCAAACAGGGGGCGGGCACTAATGAAAAACTGTTTTTT.

The chain has TRBV27 and TRBJ1-2; 8 nucleotides match TRBD1. CDR1 is MNHEY and CDR2 is SMNVEV in the germline V gene (reference sequence). V was pared by 6 bases and J by 4 bases, with 7 bases of the junction left unmatched. The CDR3 covers 14 residues. CDR3 coding DNA: TGTGCCAGCAGAACGGTCGGGACAGGCTATGGCTACACCTTC. Its protein product is CASRTVGTGYGYTF.

This clonotype was found many times. The gene calls are TRBV10-3 and TRBJ1-5; the D is unclear. Germline CDR1 is ENHRY and CDR2 is SYGVKD. This CDR3 has 12 residues. Trimming stripped 3 bases from V and 9 bases from J, with 9 bases between. The CDR3, as DNA: TGTGCCATCAGTGAATTCCCAGGGCCCCAGCATTTT. This encodes CAISEFPGPQHF.

This clonotype is termed medium-sized. The genes are TRBV9 and TRBJ1-1; D call uncertain. The CDR3 is made up of 13 amino acids. In germline, CDR1 is SGDLS, CDR2 YYNGEE. V was shortened by 0 bases and J by 0 bases, with 3 bases between the two germline ends. The CDR3 loop reads CASSVEVNTEAFF. The CDR3 nucleotides are TGTGCCAGCAGCGTAGAGGTGAACACTGAAGCTTTCTTT.

The chain links TRBV10-2 to TRBJ1-4, with a tentative D call TRBD1 (5 bases). CDR3 length: 13 amino acids. Germline CDR1 is WSHSY and CDR2 is SAAADI. V was pared by 2 bases and J by 5 bases, with 6 bases between. The chain's CDR3 is CASSERQNEKLFF. In nucleotides, the CDR3 is TGCGCCAGCAGTGAGAGACAGAATGAAAAACTGTTTTTT.